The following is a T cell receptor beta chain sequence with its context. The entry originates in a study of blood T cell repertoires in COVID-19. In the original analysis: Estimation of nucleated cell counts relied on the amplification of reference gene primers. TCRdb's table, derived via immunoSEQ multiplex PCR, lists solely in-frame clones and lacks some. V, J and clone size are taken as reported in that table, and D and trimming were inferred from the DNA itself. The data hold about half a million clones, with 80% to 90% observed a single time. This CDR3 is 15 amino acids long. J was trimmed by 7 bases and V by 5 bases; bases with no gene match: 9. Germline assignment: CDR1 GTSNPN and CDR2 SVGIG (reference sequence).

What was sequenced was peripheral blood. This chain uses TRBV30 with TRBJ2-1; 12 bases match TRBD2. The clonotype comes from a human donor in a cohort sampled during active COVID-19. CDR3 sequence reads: CAWGTTSGRKNEQFF. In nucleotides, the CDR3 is TGTGCCTGGGGGACGACTAGCGGGAGAAAAAATGAGCAGTTCTTC. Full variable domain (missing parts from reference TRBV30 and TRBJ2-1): SQTIHQWPATLVQPVGSPLSLECTVEGTSNPNLYWYRQAAGRGLQLLFYSVGIGQISSEVPQNLSASRPQDRQFILSSKKLLLSDSGFYLCAWGTTSGRKNEQFFGPGTRLTVL.